This T cell receptor (beta chain) appears in the sequencing data of a study of blood T cell repertoires in COVID-19. Study information: Whether acute or convalescent, the COVID-19 samples came from the United States, Italy and Spain. T cells, B-cell-depleted T cells, or PBMCs provided the cDNA or gDNA that served as material.

In the original analysis: Reference gene primers were amplified, and this amplification served to estimate nucleated cell counts. The repertoire was sequenced with immunoSEQ multiplex PCR; TCRdb's copy has only in-frame clones and lacks some. For V, J and clone size, that table is used; D and trimming come from the DNA. The repertoire has 84,000 or so clones, around four fifths of them found once; the top ten carry 15% to 20%. Sequencing was done on a sample of peripheral blood. The receptor was derived from an elderly man with active or convalescent COVID-19.

In DNA form, the CDR3 reads TGTGCCAGTAGTACAACCCGGGACAGTGAAGCTTTCTTT. As protein: CASSTTRDSEAFF. The gene calls are TRBV19 and TRBJ1-1, with TRBD1 identical over 7 bases. The junction had 6 bases not matched to a gene; V was cut back by 4 bases and J by 7 bases. CDR1 is LNHDA and CDR2 is SQIVND in the germline V gene (reference sequence). The CDR3 contains 13 residues. The complete variable domain, with remaining parts taken from reference TRBV19 and TRBJ1-1, reads DGGITQSPKYLFRKEGQNVTLSCEQNLNHDAMYWYRQDPGQGLRLIYYSQIVNDFQKGDIAEGYSVSREKKESFPLTVTSAQKNPTAFYLCASSTTRDSEAFFGQGTRLTVV.